This T cell receptor (beta chain) was sequenced during a study of cytomegalovirus exposure and HLA in healthy donors. Study details: The platform used for the approximately 130 validation repertoires matched that of the roughly 720 first-cohort repertoires, a later analysis reported.

Repertoires were generated with immunoSEQ multiplex PCR, while TCRdb's copy carries only in-frame clones and drops some. Of around 150,000 clones listed, roughly 90% are singletons. Germline loops: CDR1 MGHRA, CDR2 YSYEKL. This CDR3 region has 16 residues. The junction had 8 bases not matched to a gene; V was cut back by 3 bases and J by 5 bases. The sample holds one count of this clone. Its specificity is unknown. Among the 110 or so subjects of the validation cohort, separate from the roughly 700-subject first cohort, were the donors. Findings and caveats of the study: Specific recognition of CMV antigens was confirmed in vitro for a few chains (all CMV-associated). Many donors shared some public TCRs, even though most TCR sequences were rare.

The origin of this receptor is a woman aged 18-29 years in good health and CMV-seronegative. This chain connects TRBV4-1 to TRBJ2-3; 10 bases agree with TRBD2. Sequencing was done on a sample of PBMCs. CDR3 protein: CASSHFSGGTQDTQYF. CDR3 in DNA: TGCGCCAGCAGCCATTTTAGCGGGGGGACCCAAGATACGCAGTATTTT.